These T cell receptor beta chains were read from a single sample in a study of vaccination and CD4 T cells after COVID-19. TCRdb itself ran the PCR reads through MiXCR, one entry per CDR3 protein. This sample has 20,000 to 30,000 distinct CDR3 sequences, with roughly 31% found just once. No antigen has been identified for these receptors. The sequencing here drew on CD4+ T cells from blood, cultured in vitro, taken about 7 months after SARS-CoV-2 vaccination. Receptor source: a human donor who had recovered from COVID-19. Each CDR3 is given with its conserved first and last residue. A D gene is named only where the DNA matches it firmly. Some rows mark clone size as missing; the rest say once, few, many or name a class of expanded clone.

TRBV20-1	TRBJ2-2	.	TRBD2	CGARGLAGGGTGELFF	TGCGGTGCTAGAGGGCTAGCGGGAGGGGGCACCGGGGAGCTGTTTTTT
TRBV24-1	TRBJ2-5	few	TRBD1	CATSDSTGGGETQYF	TGTGCCACCAGTGATTCGACAGGGGGCGGGGAGACCCAGTACTTC
TRBV7-3	TRBJ2-3	few	.	CASSLTVRERGTDTQYF	TGTGCCAGCAGCTTAACGGTCAGGGAGAGGGGCACAGATACGCAGTATTTT
TRBV6-2/TRBV6-3	TRBJ2-3	.	TRBD2	CASSLTSGSTDTQYF	TGTGCCAGCAGTTTGACTAGCGGGAGCACAGATACGCAGTATTTT
TRBV7-9	TRBJ2-2	.	TRBD2	CASSWGRGGSTGELFF	TGTGCCAGCAGCTGGGGCCGGGGGGGGAGCACCGGGGAGCTGTTTTTT
TRBV5-4	TRBJ2-7	few	TRBD2	CASSSSRRETYEQYF	TGTGCCAGCAGCTCATCGCGGCGGGAGACCTACGAGCAGTACTTC
TRBV6-1	TRBJ1-1	.	.	CASSELGPTEAFF	TGTGCCAGCAGTGAACTGGGTCCCACTGAAGCTTTCTTT
TRBV7-9	TRBJ2-5	few	.	CASTPGRTANLGETQYF	TGTGCCAGCACTCCAGGCCGGACAGCTAACCTGGGGGAGACCCAGTACTTC
TRBV6-1	TRBJ2-5	few	.	CASRGVETQYF	TGTGCCAGCAGAGGCGTGGAGACCCAGTACTTC
TRBV19	TRBJ2-3	.	.	CASRAGDTQYF	TGTGCCAGTAGAGCCGGGGATACGCAGTATTTT
TRBV6-2/TRBV6-3	TRBJ2-7	medium-sized	TRBD2	CASSYFGGRSGEQYF	TGTGCCAGCAGTTACTTCGGCGGGAGATCCGGCGAGCAGTACTTC
TRBV6-1	TRBJ1-1	.	.	CASTDTRGGFSTEAFF	TGTGCCAGCACCGACACTCGAGGAGGGTTTAGCACTGAAGCTTTCTTT
TRBV6-5	TRBJ2-5	few	TRBD2	CASSYITSGTGETQYF	TGTGCCAGCAGTTACATCACTAGCGGAACAGGAGAGACCCAGTACTTC
TRBV28	TRBJ1-5	.	.	CASLQGGSNQPQHF	TGTGCCAGCTTACAAGGGGGTAGCAATCAGCCCCAGCATTTT
TRBV27	TRBJ2-1	.	TRBD2	CASTRTSASLYNEQFF	TGTGCCAGCACCCGAACTAGCGCATCACTGTACAATGAGCAGTTCTTC
TRBV6-1	TRBJ2-7	.	.	CASSEDGYEQYF	TGTGCCAGCAGTGAAGACGGATACGAGCAGTACTTC
TRBV7-8	TRBJ2-1	.	.	CASSTRQSTKYNEQFF	TGTGCCAGCAGCACCAGACAAAGTACAAAGTACAATGAGCAGTTCTTC
TRBV6-5	TRBJ2-5	.	.	CASSYSDLRETQYF	TGTGCCAGCAGTTACTCGGATTTGCGGGAGACCCAGTACTTC
TRBV20-1	TRBJ1-2	few	TRBD1	CSAPQGVYYGYTF	TGCAGTGCCCCACAGGGGGTCTACTATGGCTACACCTTC
TRBV20-1	TRBJ2-7	once	.	CSARDDHYEQYF	TGCAGTGCTAGAGATGACCACTACGAGCAGTACTTC
TRBV6-1	TRBJ2-1	.	.	CASRETREHNEQFF	TGTGCCAGCAGGGAGACCCGGGAGCACAATGAGCAGTTCTTC
TRBV19	TRBJ1-1	.	.	CASSSLRVTEAFF	TGTGCCAGTAGTAGCCTCAGGGTTACTGAAGCTTTCTTT
TRBV11-1	TRBJ2-7	.	.	CASSSLFRSYEQYF	TGTGCCAGCAGCTCCCTCTTCAGGTCCTACGAGCAGTACTTC
TRBV7-2	TRBJ2-7	.	TRBD2	CASSFGSGSSGQYF	TGTGCCAGCAGCTTTGGAAGCGGGAGTTCAGGGCAGTACTTC
TRBV6-1	TRBJ1-6	.	TRBD1	CASSGTGQGEGSPLHF	TGTGCCAGCAGCGGCACGGGACAGGGTGAGGGGTCACCCCTCCACTTT
TRBV2	TRBJ2-7	few	.	CASRPDITEQYF	TGTGCCAGCAGGCCGGACATTACCGAGCAGTACTTC
TRBV11-3	TRBJ2-1	.	.	CASSLGLASNEQFF	TGTGCCAGCAGCTTAGGCCTAGCGAGCAATGAGCAGTTCTTC
TRBV27	TRBJ2-3	.	.	CASSLSRRSDTQYF	TGTGCCAGCAGTTTATCGCGGCGGTCAGATACGCAGTATTTT
TRBV5-4	TRBJ1-2	.	.	CASSLRGQYGYTF	TGTGCCAGCAGCTTGCGGGGGCAATATGGCTACACCTTC
TRBV2	TRBJ2-7	.	TRBD2	CASSEGLATSYEQYF	TGTGCCAGCAGTGAGGGACTAGCGACCTCCTACGAGCAGTACTTC
TRBV6-1	TRBJ2-7	few	TRBD1	CASIERTGYEQYF	TGTGCCAGCATCGAAAGGACAGGCTACGAGCAGTACTTC
TRBV7-9	TRBJ1-2	few	.	CASSFMERRDHYGYTF	TGTGCCAGCAGCTTTATGGAGAGGAGGGACCACTATGGCTACACCTTC
TRBV27	TRBJ2-1	.	.	CASSPPIRVLGRVGEQFF	TGTGCCAGCAGTCCACCCATCCGTGTGCTTGGGCGGGTCGGTGAGCAGTTCTTC
TRBV28	TRBJ2-1	.	.	CASRELGSYNEQFF	TGTGCCAGCAGGGAACTCGGCTCCTACAATGAGCAGTTCTTC
TRBV6-1	TRBJ2-5	.	TRBD1	CASSQLGQVQETQYF	TGTGCCAGCAGTCAACTCGGACAGGTGCAAGAGACCCAGTACTTC